Below, one T cell receptor (beta chain) is given with its context. This entry belongs to a study of blood T cell repertoires in COVID-19. Across the study: Nucleic acid was either cDNA or gDNA, and it came from T cells, B-cell-depleted T cells, or PBMCs.

Enrolled during active infection, Seattle patients were then followed longitudinally. V trimming: 5 bases; J trimming: 6 bases; junction bases outside the gene matches: 10. Germline V gives CDR1 SNHLY, CDR2 FYNNEI. This CDR3 region has 14 residues. Source study methods: Counts of nucleated cells, estimated from reference gene primer amplification, were obtained. Assay used: immunoSEQ multiplex PCR; TCRdb lists only in-frame clones, some missing. The D gene and trimming were derived from the DNA, and the V and J assignments and clone size from that table. This sample has 250,000 to 350,000 clones, with 75% to 90% found just once.

The J gene is TRBJ2-7, the V gene TRBV2; 7 nucleotides align to TRBD1. This clonotype was sampled from a woman in her 70s with COVID-19, enrolled during active disease. The sequencing input was peripheral blood. The CDR3 sequence: CASSPTGVPTEQYF. The CDR3 DNA reads as TGTGCCAGCAGTCCTACAGGGGTTCCGACCGAGCAGTACTTC.